This entry concerns a single T cell receptor beta chain. Its antigen is not identified. The data belong to a study of cytomegalovirus exposure and HLA in healthy donors. Across the study: Of all 370 or so donors who were genotyped, under 90% belonged to the Caucasian-associated ancestry cluster. Findings of the study overall: The study designated 150 or so TCR beta chains cytomegalovirus-associated.

PCR amplification relied on 60 Vbeta primers (plus 13 Jbeta primers). The repertoire was sequenced with immunoSEQ multiplex PCR; TCRdb's copy has only in-frame clones and lacks some. The sample shows around 120,000 clones, more than 60% of them seen only once. Per germline, CDR1 MNHNS and CDR2 SASEGT. V lost 6 bases and J lost 2; bases outside the gene matches: 10. The CDR3 runs to 16 residues. V is TRBV6-1 and J is TRBJ1-5; TRBD1 matches at 7 bases. Sequenced input: PBMCs. This clonotype was sampled from a woman between 40 and 55 years old in good health and CMV-seronegative. In DNA form, the CDR3 reads TGTGCCAGCAGGGAAAACAGGGGCAGCGGCAATCAGCCCCAGCATTTT. Encoded protein: CASRENRGSGNQPQHF.